The 18 T cell receptor beta chains below all came from one sample that was sequenced in a study of long-term antiretroviral therapy in people with HIV. At the survey level, the v3.0 immunoSEQ assay was run. The data were produced by immunoSEQ multiplex PCR, yet TCRdb's version contains in-frame clones alone and is incomplete. The data contain around 15,000 clones, approximately 95% of them seen just once; the ten biggest clones take up 1.3% to 1.5%. Sequenced material: unsorted PBMCs, taken less than 11 years after starting antiretroviral therapy. These receptors originate from a man under 40 with HIV.

This sequence joins TRBV29-1 and TRBJ1-1; D is ambiguous. Germline values: CDR1 SQVTM, CDR2 ANQGSEA. Trimming shortened V by 4 bases and J by 5 bases, and 11 bases separated the two germline ends. This CDR3 has 12 amino acids. CDR3 loop: CSVASLGTEAFF. The DNA for the CDR3 is TGCAGCGTTGCCAGCCTAGGGACTGAAGCTTTCTTT.

This chain links TRBV2 with TRBJ1-5; D is possibly TRBD1 (6 bases). The CDR3 length is 17 residues. CDR1 and CDR2 from the germline V gene are SNHLY and FYNNEI. Trimming removed 6 bases from V and 4 bases from J, with 22 bases in between. The CDR3 sequence is CASSPSGADPDNQPQHF. CDR3 in DNA: TGTGCCAGCAGCCCCTCGGGGGCGGACCCCGATAATCAGCCCCAGCATTTT.

The rearrangement links TRBV25-1 to TRBJ1-2, with no clear D. V dropped 6 bases and J dropped 4 bases, with 15 bases sitting between them. CDR1 MGHDK and CDR2 SYGVNS come from the germline V gene. The CDR3 consists of 14 residues. The CDR3 sequence: CASSNAAMSYGYTF. CDR3 in DNA: TGTGCCAGCAGCAATGCAGCAATGAGCTATGGCTACACCTTC.

The table lists this clone with a count of one. The chain recombines TRBV2 with TRBJ1-1; D perhaps matches TRBD1 (5 bases). Trimming removed 4 bases at V and 1 base at J, with 16 bases between. From germline, CDR1 is SNHLY and CDR2 FYNNEI. The length of the CDR3 is 16 residues. For the CDR3, the DNA is TGTGCCAGCAGTGGGATTTGGGACCGCTCGAACACTGAAGCTTTCTTT. Amino acids: CASSGIWDRSNTEAFF.

V and J are TRBV5-5 and TRBJ2-1, with a weak D call TRBD2 (5 bases). The CDR3 extends over 12 amino acids. The V end was cut by 0 bases, the J end by 7 bases, with 5 bases between. Germline values: CDR1 SGHKS, CDR2 YYEKEE (reference sequence). For the CDR3, the DNA is TGTGCCAGCAGCTTGGCGGGGAATGAGCAGTTCTTC. This gives the protein CASSLAGNEQFF.

The V call is TRBV9, the J call TRBJ2-3; D might be TRBD2 (7 bases). This CDR3 comprises 14 residues. Germline V gives CDR1 SGDLS, CDR2 YYNGEE. V was clipped by 0 bases and J by 6 bases, with 11 bases between them. CDR3 sequence: CASSVVGGPDTQYF. In DNA form, the CDR3 reads TGTGCCAGCAGCGTAGTCGGGGGGCCGGATACGCAGTATTTT.

The chain employs TRBV6-4 and TRBJ2-1; D tentatively fits TRBD1 or TRBD2 (6 bases each). Trimming removed 0 bases at V and 5 bases at J, with 11 bases between. This CDR3 is built from 15 residues. In germline, CDR1 is MRHNA, CDR2 SNTAGT. The CDR3 nucleotides read TGTGCCAGCAGTGACTCTTCGGGGGCCAACAATGAGCAGTTCTTC. This gives the protein CASSDSSGANNEQFF.

The chain links TRBV5-1 to TRBJ2-3; 11 nucleotides line up with TRBD2. J gave up 3 bases and V 7 bases, and 7 bases lay outside the gene matches. The CDR3 is 15 amino acids. Germline-derived CDR1 and CDR2 are SGHRS and YFSETQ. For the CDR3, the DNA is TGCGCCAGCGACCTAGCGGGGGGAGATACAGATACGCAGTATTTT. As protein: CASDLAGGDTDTQYF.

This chain links TRBV2 with TRBJ1-1, with 8 positions matching TRBD1. This CDR3 has 13 residues. In germline, CDR1 is SNHLY, CDR2 FYNNEI. The V segment lost 7 bases and the J segment 4 bases; nucleotides outside the gene matches: 5. CDR3 sequence: CASTQGALTEAFF. The CDR3, as DNA: TGTGCCAGCACTCAGGGGGCCCTCACTGAAGCTTTCTTT.

V and J are TRBV2 and TRBJ2-3; D may be TRBD1 (5 bases). The CDR3 length is 16 residues. Looked up from germline, CDR1 is SNHLY and CDR2 is FYNNEI. V lost 6 bases to trimming and J lost 7 bases, with 23 bases between them. The CDR3 DNA is TGTGCCAGCAGCAACCGCCGGGCTCCCCAGGGAAATACGCAGTATTTT. It is translated as CASSNRRAPQGNTQYF.

This chain joins TRBV13 and TRBJ2-6; weak D call: TRBD2 (5 bases). This CDR3 is built from 15 residues. Looked up from germline, CDR1 is PRHDT and CDR2 is FYEKMQ (reference sequence). Trimming removed 3 bases from V and 2 bases from J, with 8 bases in between. The CDR3: CASSLSGAGANVLTF. CDR3 in DNA: TGTGCCAGCAGCTTGTCCGGGGCTGGGGCCAACGTCCTGACTTTC.

The gene calls are TRBV11-1 and TRBJ2-1; the D is unclear. Germline V gene lookup returns CDR1 SGHAT and CDR2 FQDESV (reference sequence). The length of the CDR3 is 14 residues. Trimming shortened V by 4 bases and J by 5 bases, and 12 bases separated the two germline ends. CDR3 nucleotides: TGTGCCAGCAGCTCCTCTCGGTCCAACAATGAGCAGTTCTTC. This sequence encodes CASSSSRSNNEQFF.

The rearrangement links TRBV6-5 to TRBJ2-7, with TRBD1 matching over 7 bases. The germline V gene encodes CDR1 MNHEY and CDR2 SVGAGI. The CDR3 extends over 15 amino acids. V lost 0 bases to trimming and J lost 7 bases; unmatched junction nucleotides: 9. CDR3 coding DNA: TGTGCCAGCAGTTACTCCGCGGTAGGGGGCTTTGAGCAGTACGTC. This gives the protein CASSYSAVGGFEQYV.

The rearrangement links TRBV6-6 to TRBJ2-1; D unresolved. Germline lookup yields CDR1 MNHNY and CDR2 SVGAGI (reference sequence). V lost 6 bases, J lost 8 bases, and 17 bases lay in between. The CDR3 runs to 14 residues. CDR3 in DNA: TGTGCCAGCAGCCCCAGCGTTGGGTTGGATGAGCAGTTCTTC. It translates to CASSPSVGLDEQFF.

In its sample, this clone was seen once. The gene calls are TRBV27 and TRBJ1-1; D perhaps matches TRBD1 (5 bases). The CDR3 is 13 residues long. CDR1 MNHEY and CDR2 SMNVEV come from the germline V gene (reference sequence). With 3 bases removed from V and 3 bases from J, the gap between germline ends came to 8 bases. In nucleotides, the CDR3 is TGTGCCAGCAGTTTTCTAGGGGACACTGAAGCTTTCTTT. It encodes CASSFLGDTEAFF.

CDR3 DNA sequence: TGTGCCTGGTCTCCGGGGTGGGGCTCCCCTAACTATGGCTACACCTTC. Its translation: CAWSPGWGSPNYGYTF. The rearrangement links TRBV30 to TRBJ1-2, with a possible D match to TRBD1 (5 bases). From germline, CDR1 is GTSNPN and CDR2 SVGIG (reference sequence). The CDR3 spans 16 residues. V was cut by 5 bases and J by 0 bases, with 19 bases left in between. Drawing the rest from reference TRBV30 and TRBJ1-2, the complete variable domain is SQTIHQWPATLVQPVGSPLSLECTVEGTSNPNLYWYRQAAGRGLQLLFYSVGIGQISSEVPQNLSASRPQDRQFILSSKKLLLSDSGFYLCAWSPGWGSPNYGYTFGSGTRLTVV.

The chain carries TRBV19 and TRBJ1-1; D is unclear. CDR3 length equals 14 residues. Trimming removed 5 bases at V and 0 bases at J, with 10 bases between. CDR1 is LNHDA and CDR2 is SQIVND in the germline V gene (reference sequence). The DNA of the CDR3 is TGTGCCAGTAGTGCTCGGGCTTTGAACACTGAAGCTTTCTTT. Residues: CASSARALNTEAFF.

The CDR3 DNA reads TGTGCCAGCAGTTTGTTTAGGTCCTATGCTGAGCAGTTCTTC. This encodes CASSLFRSYAEQFF. The genes are TRBV27 and TRBJ2-1; the D is unclear. The CDR3 runs to 14 residues. CDR1 MNHEY and CDR2 SMNVEV come from the germline V gene (reference sequence). Trimming cost V 3 bases and J 9 bases, with 15 bases left between them.